These 5 T cell receptor beta chains were all obtained from the same sample, sequenced in a study of CXCR3-negative and CXCR3-positive naive CD8 T cells. Points from the study as a whole: Compared with CXCR3-negative naive cells, CXCR3-positive naive cells showed more hydrophobic TRB CDR3s.

5' RACE that incorporated UMI labels was used to prepare the TRB cDNA libraries. TCRdb reworked the 5' RACE reads into one entry per CDR3 protein, no DNA. The repertoire shows just under 90,000 distinct CDR3 sequences; the top ten hold about 0.8%. Their cognate antigens are unknown. The sample comprised naive CXCR3+ CD8+ T cells from blood. Sample subset: CD45RO-CCR7+CD27+CD95- naive CD8+ T cells expressing CXCR3 (TNR3+). The receptors were gathered from a human donor in good health. Some clones in this sample may be carry-over from other donors' samples.

The V gene is TRBV14, the J gene TRBJ1-1; the TCRdb D gene call, TRBD1, has no DNA to confirm it. Germline CDR1 is SGHDN and CDR2 is FVKESK. This CDR3 has 15 amino acids. This CDR3 is CASSPWDLQNTEAFF.

The V and J genes are TRBV5-1 and TRBJ2-1; TCRdb's D call of TRBD2 is untestable without DNA. Germline CDR1 reads SGHRS; CDR2 reads YFSETQ. CDR3 length: 12 residues. The CDR3 sequence is CASEGTYNEQFF.

This chain joins TRBV18 and TRBJ2-1. CDR1 is KGHSH and CDR2 is LQKENI in the germline V gene. The CDR3 contains 13 residues. CDR3 sequence reads: CASSPGSYNEQFF. Full variable domain (outside the CDR3, taken from reference TRBV18 and TRBJ2-1): NAGVMQNPRHLVRRRGQEARLRCSPMKGHSHVYWYRQLPEEGLKFMVYLQKENIIDESGMPKERFSAEFPKEGPSILRIQQVVRGDSAAYFCASSPGSYNEQFFGPGTRLTVL.

The chain joins TRBV9 to TRBJ2-5; TCRdb's D gene call, TRBD1, goes unchecked for lack of DNA. Per the germline V gene, CDR1 is SGDLS and CDR2 is YYNGEE. CDR3 length equals 14 residues. The CDR3 loop reads CASSDGTDQETQYF.

The rearrangement links TRBV15 to TRBJ2-3; TCRdb selects TRBD2, and the lack of DNA leaves this call unchecked. From germline, CDR1 is LNHNV and CDR2 YYDKDF (reference sequence). The CDR3 has 17 amino acids. The CDR3 loop reads CATTFGRDPPSTDTQYF.